This TCR beta chain stems from a study of T cell clones after liver transplantation. Whole-study context: A pre-transplant mixed lymphocyte reaction with TCRbeta sequencing defined graft-donor-reactive clones followed in post-transplant blood. Third-party-reactive TCRbeta sequences from pre-transplant mixed lymphocyte reactions served as antigen-independent comparators. Blood was drawn pre-transplant, before withdrawal, and after full or failed withdrawal. Whole-study results and caveats: Small, mixed patient groups and varying post-transplant times limit these conclusions.

The CDR3 is made up of 13 amino acids. Trimming took 7 bases from V and 6 from J; bases not matched to a gene: 4. CDR1 MNHNS and CDR2 SASEGT come from the germline V gene. About this clone itself: Its antigen is undetermined.

The repertoire was sequenced with immunoSEQ multiplex PCR; TCRdb's copy has only in-frame clones and lacks some. The profile shows tens of thousands of clones, roughly 85% of them singletons. Material: CD4+ T cells from blood, obtained at the 22-month timepoint. This TCR came from a human patient who received a liver transplant. Some T cells may possibly be graft donor cells. V and J are TRBV6-1 and TRBJ1-1; 11 bases are shared with TRBD1. CDR3 sequence reads: CASTGQGAAEAFF. The CDR3 DNA is TGTGCCAGCACCGGACAGGGGGCGGCTGAAGCTTTCTTT.